The rows below give T cell receptor beta chains drawn from one sample of a study of blood T cells in healthy people across ages. TCRdb reprocessed the 5' RACE reads with MiXCR, giving one entry per CDR3 protein. This table holds 850,000 or so distinct CDR3 sequences, 29% found once. Sequenced material: blood. The receptors come from a woman aged 80 or older in good health. Each CDR3 is given with its conserved first and last residue. The D gene is left open where the match is weak. Where a row states a size, it is once, few, many or the class of an expanded clone; other rows omit it.

clone_size cdr3_length j_call v_call d_call cdr3_aa cdr3_nt
NA 15 TRBJ1-2 TRBV7-2 NA CASSLLLKQDYGYTF TGTGCCAGCAGCTTACTTCTGAAACAAGACTATGGCTACACCTTC
few 16 TRBJ1-1 TRBV12-3/TRBV12-4 NA CASSLTGFGSDTEAFF TGTGCCAGCAGTTTGACGGGTTTCGGCTCGGACACTGAAGCTTTCTTT
many 15 TRBJ2-7 TRBV18 NA CASSPRGTVSYEQYF TGTGCCAGCTCACCACGCGGGACAGTCTCCTACGAGCAGTACTTC
many 18 TRBJ2-5 TRBV7-9 TRBD2 CASSLARRGLAGPETQYF TGTGCCAGCAGCTTAGCGCGTCGGGGACTAGCGGGACCAGAGACCCAGTACTTC
many 17 TRBJ1-2 TRBV4-1 TRBD1 CASSQEGVLQGARGYTF TGCGCCAGCAGCCAAGAAGGGGTCTTACAGGGGGCGCGAGGCTACACCTTC
many 17 TRBJ2-3 TRBV20-1 TRBD2 CSASPSGGAHLTDTQYF TGCAGTGCCTCGCCGAGCGGGGGGGCCCACCTCACAGATACGCAGTATTTT
NA 19 TRBJ2-4 TRBV21-1 NA CASSKDSRSPGPAKNIQYF TGTGCCAGCAGCAAAGATTCTAGGAGCCCCGGTCCAGCCAAAAACATTCAGTACTTC
few 14 TRBJ2-3 TRBV14 NA CASSRREFSDTQYF TGTGCCAGCAGCCGACGGGAGTTTTCAGATACGCAGTATTTT
many 14 TRBJ2-7 TRBV20-1 NA CSALGRGDSYEQYF TGCAGTGCTTTGGGAAGAGGGGATTCCTACGAGCAGTACTTC
many 13 TRBJ2-3 TRBV7-2 NA CASRKGSPDTQYF TGTGCCAGCAGGAAGGGATCCCCAGATACGCAGTATTTT
many 12 TRBJ2-1 TRBV20-1 NA CSASLSYNEQFF TGCAGTGCTAGCCTCTCCTACAATGAGCAGTTCTTC
many 15 TRBJ1-6 TRBV20-1 TRBD1 CSAKNRGRADSPLHF TGCAGTGCTAAAAACAGGGGGCGCGCAGATTCACCCCTCCACTTT
few 14 TRBJ1-2 TRBV7-9 NA CASTVDTGHSGYTF TGTGCCAGCACCGTTGACACAGGGCATTCAGGCTACACCTTC
NA 14 TRBJ1-2 TRBV7-2 NA CTSSLAREKGGYTF TGTACCAGCAGCTTAGCCCGGGAGAAAGGTGGCTACACCTTC
few 14 TRBJ2-3 TRBV7-9 TRBD2 CASKSLAVLDTQYF TGTGCCAGCAAGAGCCTAGCGGTACTAGATACGCAGTATTTT
many 10 TRBJ1-2 TRBV20-1 NA CTAWEYGYTF TGCACCGCGTGGGAATATGGCTACACCTTC
many 14 TRBJ2-1 TRBV4-3 NA CASSQVGFYNEQFF TGCGCCAGCAGCCAAGTGGGTTTCTACAATGAGCAGTTCTTC
NA 13 TRBJ1-6 TRBV20-1 NA CSARGTPHSPLHF TGCAGTGCTCGAGGGACACCTCATTCACCCCTCCACTTT
many 13 TRBJ2-5 TRBV18 NA CASSPNLGETQYF TGTGCCAGCTCACCGAACCTTGGAGAGACCCAGTACTTC
many 17 TRBJ2-5 TRBV7-9 NA CASSLLGQLKPGETQYF TGTGCCAGCAGCCTACTAGGACAGTTGAAGCCCGGAGAGACCCAGTACTTC
NA 17 TRBJ1-4 TRBV15 NA CATSRDLGVGEVEKLFF TGTGCCACCAGCAGAGATCTGGGGGTAGGGGAAGTGGAAAAACTGTTTTTT
many 13 TRBJ2-5 TRBV12-3/TRBV12-4 TRBD2 CASSGTSGRAQYF TGTGCCAGCTCCGGGACTAGCGGCAGGGCCCAGTACTTC
few 16 TRBJ2-2 TRBV20-1 TRBD2 CSASGLAGGITGELFF TGCAGTGCTAGCGGACTAGCGGGGGGTATCACCGGGGAGCTGTTTTTT
many 13 TRBJ2-1 TRBV18 NA CASSRNRYNEQFF TGTGCCAGCTCGCGCAACAGGTACAATGAGCAGTTCTTC
few 13 TRBJ1-5 TRBV9 NA CASSVSGNQPQHF TGTGCCAGCAGCGTATCTGGCAATCAGCCCCAGCATTTT
NA 15 TRBJ1-6 TRBV12-3/TRBV12-4 NA CASSLNRGNGSPLHF TGTGCCAGCAGTTTAAACCGGGGCAACGGTTCACCCCTCCACTTT
NA 14 TRBJ2-2 TRBV7-2 NA CASLRALAGGELFF TGTGCCAGCCTCCGAGCTCTGGCTGGCGGGGAGCTGTTTTTT
many 14 TRBJ2-1 TRBV6-2/TRBV6-3 NA CASNQVGLYNEQFF TGTGCCAGCAATCAGGTGGGGCTCTACAATGAGCAGTTCTTC
NA 16 TRBJ2-2 TRBV7-2 TRBD1 CASSLGRQGVTGELFF TGTGCCAGCAGCTTAGGTCGACAGGGGGTCACCGGGGAGCTGTTTTTT
many 16 TRBJ2-7 TRBV6-5 TRBD1 CASSYQTGTGTYEQYF TGTGCCAGCAGTTACCAAACCGGGACAGGAACCTACGAGCAGTACTTC
many 14 TRBJ2-3 TRBV4-2 NA CASSQERPTDTQYF TGTGCCAGCAGCCAAGAGAGACCCACAGATACGCAGTATTTT
NA 15 TRBJ2-7 TRBV7-9 TRBD1 CASSRPGTDPYEQYF TGTGCCAGCAGCCGCCCCGGGACAGACCCCTACGAGCAGTACTTC
NA 11 TRBJ1-1 TRBV4-3 NA CASSRGPEAFF TGCGCCAGCAGCAGGGGCCCTGAAGCTTTCTTT
NA 14 TRBJ1-5 TRBV28 NA CASSLWGVGQPQHF TGTGCCAGCAGTTTATGGGGGGTCGGGCAGCCCCAGCATTTT
NA 15 TRBJ2-3 TRBV4-1 NA CASSQVLTSRDTQYF TGCGCCAGCAGCCAAGTGTTGACCAGCAGAGATACGCAGTATTTT
NA 15 TRBJ1-1 TRBV7-2 NA CASSPYLQGNTEAFF TGTGCCAGCAGCCCCTACCTCCAGGGGAACACTGAAGCTTTCTTT
NA 14 TRBJ1-6 TRBV6-5 TRBD1 CASRLDRGYSPLHF TGTGCCAGCAGACTGGACAGGGGGTATTCACCCCTCCACTTT
NA 15 TRBJ1-2 TRBV25-1 TRBD1 CASSLTGAAGLGYTF TGTGCCAGCAGTTTGACAGGGGCCGCGGGTCTTGGCTACACCTTC
few 14 TRBJ1-1 TRBV18 TRBD1 CASHVTGDSPEAFF TGTGCCAGCCACGTGACAGGGGATTCACCAGAAGCTTTCTTT
many 15 TRBJ2-3 TRBV7-9 NA CASSLTGESTDTQYF TGTGCCAGCAGCTTGACGGGGGAGAGCACAGATACGCAGTATTTT
many 15 TRBJ2-3 TRBV12-3/TRBV12-4 NA CASSFGSPRADVQYF TGTGCCAGCAGTTTCGGCAGCCCTAGAGCAGATGTGCAGTATTTT
NA 16 TRBJ2-5 TRBV29-1 NA CSVVLQTGSSYNEQYF TGCAGCGTTGTACTACAGACAGGTTCCTCTTACAATGAGCAGTACTTC
NA 15 TRBJ1-5 TRBV6-6 TRBD1 CASSSGQGIGQPQHF TGTGCCAGCAGTTCGGGACAGGGGATCGGTCAGCCCCAGCATTTT
many 13 TRBJ2-5 TRBV3-1 NA CASSPGLLETQYF TGTGCCAGCAGCCCGGGACTTTTAGAGACCCAGTACTTC
many 14 TRBJ2-7 TRBV7-9 TRBD1 CASSSGTGSWEQYF TGTGCCAGCAGCTCCGGGACAGGCTCTTGGGAGCAGTACTTC